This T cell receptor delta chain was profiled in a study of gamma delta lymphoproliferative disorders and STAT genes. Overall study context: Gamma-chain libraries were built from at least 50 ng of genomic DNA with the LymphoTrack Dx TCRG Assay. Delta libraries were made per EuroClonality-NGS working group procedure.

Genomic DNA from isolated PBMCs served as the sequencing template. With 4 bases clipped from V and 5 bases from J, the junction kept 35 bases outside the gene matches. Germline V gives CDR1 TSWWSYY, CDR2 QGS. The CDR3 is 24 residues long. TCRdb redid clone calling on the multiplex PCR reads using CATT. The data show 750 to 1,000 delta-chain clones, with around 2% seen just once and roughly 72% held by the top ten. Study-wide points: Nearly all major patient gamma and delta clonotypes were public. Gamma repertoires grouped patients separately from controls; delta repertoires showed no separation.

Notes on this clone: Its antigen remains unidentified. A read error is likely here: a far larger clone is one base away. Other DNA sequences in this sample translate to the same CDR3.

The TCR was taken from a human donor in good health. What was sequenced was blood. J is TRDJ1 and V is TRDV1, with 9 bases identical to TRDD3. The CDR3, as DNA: TGTGCTCTTGGGGCCCTCAGGCCCTCTTCACAACGATACTGGGGGAGAGTTGGACGAGATAAACTCATCTTT. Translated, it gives CALGALRPSSQRYWGRVGRDKLIF.